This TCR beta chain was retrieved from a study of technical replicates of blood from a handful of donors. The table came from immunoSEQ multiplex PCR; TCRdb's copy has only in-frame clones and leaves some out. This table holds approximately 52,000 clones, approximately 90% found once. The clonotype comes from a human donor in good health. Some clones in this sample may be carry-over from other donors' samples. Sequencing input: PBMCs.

The CDR3 DNA is TGTGCCAGCAGTGACCTAGTTAGTACAGATACGCAGTATTTT. This sequence encodes CASSDLVSTDTQYF. The chain uses TRBV6-1 and TRBJ2-3, with unresolved D. Germline values: CDR1 MNHNS, CDR2 SASEGT. The CDR3 has 14 amino acids. V was pared by 3 bases and J by 3 bases, with 10 bases between.